The 20 T cell receptor beta chains in this list originate from one sample, sequenced in a study of cytomegalovirus exposure and HLA in healthy donors (dated by TCRdb to about 2017). The library came from the immunoSEQ multiplex PCR assay. The source is immuneACCESS, and TCRdb retained only in-frame sequences with V and J called. Part of the clones is not carried over; for the studies checked, unresolved V genes explain less than half of this, and the remainder is unexplained. The sample records about 220,000 clones, 65% to 85% of which are singletons. Over 12% of the sample lies in the top ten. The sample comprised PBMCs. The source is a woman aged 25 to 45 in good health and CMV-seropositive.

V usage is TRBV30 and J usage is TRBJ1-5; maybe TRBD1 (5 bases). The germline CDR1 and CDR2 sequences are GTSNPN and SVGIG (reference sequence). V lost 1 base and J 4 bases, leaving 8 bases between the germline ends. CDR3 length: 13 amino acids. As DNA, the CDR3 is TGTGCCTGGAGTGAACAGGTTAATCAGCCCCAGCATTTT. This translates into CAWSEQVNQPQHF. The whole variable domain, filled in from reference TRBV30 and TRBJ1-5, reads SQTIHQWPATLVQPVGSPLSLECTVEGTSNPNLYWYRQAAGRGLQLLFYSVGIGQISSEVPQNLSASRPQDRQFILSSKKLLLSDSGFYLCAWSEQVNQPQHFGDGTRLSIL.

The gene calls are TRBV6-1 and TRBJ1-1; no reliable D call. Germline CDR1 is MNHNS and CDR2 is SASEGT. Trimming removed 5 bases from V and 10 bases from J, with 20 bases in between. The CDR3 is made up of 14 amino acids. Here the CDR3 DNA reads TGTGCCAGCAGTACAGTACTCCAGGCGTCTGGAGCTTTCTTT. Translating it yields CASSTVLQASGAFF.

This chain uses TRBV13 with TRBJ2-7; 11 bases fit TRBD1. The V and J ends lost 3 bases and 5 bases, in that order; junction bases with no gene match: 12. The CDR3 extends over 17 amino acids. Germline loops: CDR1 PRHDT, CDR2 FYEKMQ (reference sequence). CDR3 sequence: CASSLARDGTGGNEQYF. Written as DNA, the CDR3 is TGTGCCAGCAGCTTGGCCCGAGACGGGACAGGGGGGAACGAGCAGTACTTC.

The genes are TRBV10-1 and TRBJ2-2; D call uncertain. The CDR3 is 13 residues long. The germline gives CDR1 WNHNN, CDR2 SYGVQD (reference sequence). V lost 4 bases and J lost 10, with 13 bases in between. CDR3 bases: TGCGCCAGCAGTGCATCGGGTGGGGAGGAGCTGTTTTTT. Its translation is CASSASGGEELFF.

This chain joins TRBV28 and TRBJ2-2; 10 bases are a match to TRBD1. With 10 bases clipped from V and 5 bases from J, the junction kept 7 bases outside the gene matches. Germline loops: CDR1 MDHEN, CDR2 SYDVKM. The CDR3 is 14 amino acids. Here the CDR3 DNA reads TGTGCCACCCACCGGACAGGGGGAACCGGGGAGCTGTTTTTT. Protein sequence: CATHRTGGTGELFF. Combining the CDR3 with reference TRBV28 and TRBJ2-2 gives the whole variable domain DVKVTQSSRYLVKRTGEKVFLECVQDMDHENMFWYRQDPGLGLRLIYFSYDVKMKEKGDIPEGYSVSREKKERFSLILESASTNQTSMYLCATHRTGGTGELFFGEGSRLTVL.

This clone has just one count. The V call is TRBV18, the J call TRBJ2-1, with 14 bases fitting TRBD2. The CDR3 is 16 amino acids. Germline V gives CDR1 KGHSH, CDR2 LQKENI. V gave up 5 bases and J gave up 3 bases; unmatched junction bases: 3. The CDR3 DNA reads as TGTGCCAGCTCAGCGGGACTAGCGGGAGTCTACAATGAGCAGTTCTTC. It specifies CASSAGLAGVYNEQFF.

This sequence joins TRBV6-8 and TRBJ2-3; D is perhaps TRBD1 (6 bases). The V end was cut by 4 bases, the J end by 0 bases, with 11 bases between. The germline V gene has CDR1 MNHGY and CDR2 SAAAGT. The CDR3 has 15 amino acids. In DNA, the CDR3 is TGTGCCAGCAGTTTTTACAGGGAGAGCACAGATACGCAGTATTTT. This codes for CASSFYRESTDTQYF.

The chain couples TRBV30 to TRBJ1-1, with 8 bases fitting TRBD1. V gave up 0 bases and J gave up 2 bases; unmatched junction bases: 8. This CDR3 is 16 amino acids long. Germline V lookup: CDR1 GTSNPN, CDR2 SVGIG (reference sequence). The CDR3 region is CAWSVLPTGANTEAFF. CDR3 bases: TGTGCCTGGAGTGTACTCCCGACAGGGGCCAACACTGAAGCTTTCTTT.

The V and J genes are TRBV7-6 and TRBJ1-1, with D perhaps matching TRBD1 (5 bases). V lost 5 bases to trimming and J lost 4 bases, with 14 bases between them. The CDR3 is made up of 14 amino acids. Germline V CDR1 and CDR2: SGHVS, FNYEAQ. The CDR3 is CASSPPGDSTEAFF. The CDR3 DNA sequence: TGTGCCAGCAGCCCCCCGGGGGATAGCACTGAAGCTTTCTTT.

This clone showed up just a few times. J is TRBJ1-5 and V is TRBV28, with unresolved D. The CDR3 is 13 residues long. The ends were cut back, 6 bases at V and 4 bases at J, with 10 bases in the middle. Germline V CDR1 and CDR2: MDHEN, SYDVKM. This CDR3 is CASSPPSNQPQHF. The CDR3 bases are TGTGCCAGCAGCCCGCCGTCTAATCAGCCCCAGCATTTT.

The CDR3 sequence is CASSFSGARGHLYEQYF. CDR3 in DNA: TGTGCCAGCAGCTTTAGCGGGGCCAGGGGGCATCTCTACGAGCAGTACTTC. V usage is TRBV7-9 and J usage is TRBJ2-7; possibly TRBD1 or TRBD2 for D (8 bases each). The CDR3 is 17 residues long. Germline CDR1 and CDR2: SEHNR and FQNEAQ (reference sequence). V was clipped by 3 bases and J by 3 bases, with 21 bases between them.

The chain employs TRBV11-3 and TRBJ2-2; D not certain. Between the trimmed V and J ends, which lost 5 bases and 2 bases, there was a span of 12 bases. The CDR3 length is 15 residues. Germline CDR1 and CDR2: SGHNT and YENEEA. Written as DNA, the CDR3 is TGTGCCAGCAGCCCGAACTGGGCAAACACCGGGGAGCTGTTTTTT. Its protein product is CASSPNWANTGELFF.

This chain links TRBV10-1 with TRBJ2-3; 8 bases are a match to TRBD1. V dropped 3 bases and J dropped 6; count of bases not matched to a gene: 2. Germline V gives CDR1 WNHNN, CDR2 SYGVQD (reference sequence). The CDR3 spans 13 residues. The CDR3 nucleotides read TGCGCCAGCAGTGACAGGGGGCGGGATACGCAGTATTTT. Amino acids: CASSDRGRDTQYF.

The chain employs TRBV6-1 and TRBJ2-2, with 7 bases aligning to TRBD2. The germline V gene encodes CDR1 MNHNS and CDR2 SASEGT. The CDR3 length is 15 residues. The V segment lost 4 bases and the J segment 4 bases; nucleotides outside the gene matches: 6. This chain's CDR3 is CASSVRTSSTGELFF. CDR3 bases: TGTGCCAGCAGTGTACGGACTAGTAGCACCGGGGAGCTGTTTTTT.

The chain joins TRBV11-3 to TRBJ1-2; D is possibly TRBD1 (6 bases). CDR1 and CDR2 (germline): SGHNT, YENEEA. The CDR3 is made up of 14 amino acids. V was trimmed by 4 bases and J by 6 bases, leaving 15 bases between them. CDR3 in amino acids: CASSSAPTGNGYTF. In nucleotides, the CDR3 is TGTGCCAGCAGCTCCGCCCCAACAGGGAATGGCTACACCTTC.

The gene calls are TRBV19 and TRBJ2-3; possibly TRBD1 for D (5 bases). The CDR3 spans 15 residues. The germline V gene encodes CDR1 LNHDA and CDR2 SQIVND (reference sequence). Trimming left V 7 bases short and J 0 bases short, with 14 bases between. The CDR3 DNA follows: TGTGCCAGTACCCCGACAGAATCTAGCACAGATACGCAGTATTTT. Translation: CASTPTESSTDTQYF. The full variable domain, completed using reference TRBV19 and TRBJ2-3, is DGGITQSPKYLFRKEGQNVTLSCEQNLNHDAMYWYRQDPGQGLRLIYYSQIVNDFQKGDIAEGYSVSREKKESFPLTVTSAQKNPTAFYLCASTPTESSTDTQYFGPGTRLTVL.

The chain's CDR3 is CASSIVRGAYEQYF. Written as DNA, the CDR3 is TGTGCCAGTAGTATAGTCCGGGGAGCCTACGAGCAGTACTTC. This chain connects TRBV19 to TRBJ2-7, with D maybe TRBD2 (5 bases). The CDR3 length is 14 residues. Per the germline V gene, CDR1 is LNHDA and CDR2 is SQIVND (reference sequence). V lost 1 base and J 2 bases, leaving 9 bases between the germline ends.

This clone occurred a few times. This chain connects TRBV7-9 to TRBJ1-2, with D unclear. Trimming took off 3 bases at V and 4 bases at J, with 9 bases between the two ends. The germline CDR1 and CDR2 sequences are SEHNR and FQNEAQ (reference sequence). CDR3 size: 13 residues. CDR3 loop: CASSFLDGYGYTF. The CDR3 DNA reads as TGTGCCAGCAGCTTTCTGGATGGCTATGGCTACACCTTC.

V usage is TRBV5-5 and J usage is TRBJ2-7; 7 bases agree with TRBD1. The CDR3 is 14 amino acids. J was trimmed by 3 bases and V by 3 bases; bases with no gene match: 6. Looked up from germline, CDR1 is SGHKS and CDR2 is YYEKEE (reference sequence). In nucleotides, the CDR3 is TGTGCCAGCAGCTCCCCGACAGGGCTCTACGAGCAGTACTTC. Its protein is CASSSPTGLYEQYF.

The V call is TRBV5-6, the J call TRBJ1-2; D call uncertain. The V gene's germline CDR1 is SGHDT and CDR2 YYEEEE. V gave up 4 bases and J gave up 3 bases, with 13 bases separating them. The CDR3 length is 14 residues. CDR3 in amino acids: CASSPVGNHYGYTF. The CDR3 DNA reads TGTGCCAGCAGCCCGGTGGGCAACCACTATGGCTACACCTTC.